This T cell receptor (beta chain) appears in the sequencing data of a study of T cells after posttransplantation cyclophosphamide. The study, taken as a whole, reports: Later blood repertoires were often dominated by clones from the donor CD8+ memory compartment. After PTCy, TRB diversity resembled that of CNI/methotrexate controls.

Profiled with immunoSEQ multiplex PCR; TCRdb holds only in-frame clones, not every one. In the table there are 30,000 or so clones, 75% to 95% of which are singletons. CDR3 length equals 14 residues. Trimming pared 3 bases from V and 8 bases from J, leaving 16 bases between. Germline CDR1 reads SEHNR; CDR2 reads FQNEAQ (reference sequence). Cells defined as naive were viable CD3+CD4+ or CD3+CD8+ and CCR7+CD45RA+CD45RO-CD95-CD27+CD28+. This related bone marrow graft donor gave peripheral blood on the day of marrow donation. As for this clone: Its cognate antigen is unknown.

This TCR derives from an older woman in good health, CMV-negative, and a related stem cell transplant donor. The chain recombines TRBV7-9 with TRBJ1-2, with a possible D match to TRBD1 (5 bases). Sequenced: naive CD4+ T cells sorted from PBMCs. The CDR3 DNA reads TGTGCCAGCAGCTTGCTGGAGACAGTCTCCGGCTACACCTTC. Encoded protein: CASSLLETVSGYTF.